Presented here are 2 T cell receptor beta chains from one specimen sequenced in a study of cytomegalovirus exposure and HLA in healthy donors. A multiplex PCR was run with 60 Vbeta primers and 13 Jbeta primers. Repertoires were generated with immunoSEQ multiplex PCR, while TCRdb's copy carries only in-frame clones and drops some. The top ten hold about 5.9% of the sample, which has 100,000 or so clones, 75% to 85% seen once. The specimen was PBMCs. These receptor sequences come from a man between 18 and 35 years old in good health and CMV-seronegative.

CDR3 sequence (DNA): TGTGCCAGCAGCTTACCCGGGACTAGCGGGAGTGATACGCAGTATTTT. This encodes CASSLPGTSGSDTQYF. The gene calls are TRBV7-3 and TRBJ2-3, with 14 nucleotides matching TRBD2. J was trimmed by 6 bases and V by 2 bases; bases with no gene match: 4. The CDR3 runs to 16 residues. Germline CDR1 is SGHTA and CDR2 is FQGTGA. Full variable domain (outside the CDR3, taken from reference TRBV7-3 and TRBJ2-3): GAGVSQTPSNKVTEKGKYVELRCDPISGHTALYWYRQSLGQGPEFLIYFQGTGAADDSGLPNDRFFAVRPEGSVSTLKIQRTERGDSAVYLCASSLPGTSGSDTQYFGPGTRLTVL.

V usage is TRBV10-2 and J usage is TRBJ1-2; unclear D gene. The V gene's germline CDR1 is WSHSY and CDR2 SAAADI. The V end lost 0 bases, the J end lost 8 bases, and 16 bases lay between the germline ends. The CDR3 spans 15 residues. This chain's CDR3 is CASSESVPGREGYTF. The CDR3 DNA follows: TGCGCCAGCAGTGAGTCCGTCCCAGGCCGTGAAGGCTACACCTTC.